This T cell receptor beta chain was profiled in a study of cytomegalovirus exposure and HLA in healthy donors. PCR employed 60 Vbeta and 13 Jbeta primers. Produced via immunoSEQ multiplex PCR; TCRdb's table is partial and in-frame only. In the table there are around 130,000 clones, approximately 57% of which are singletons. This clone was detected a few times. This clonotype was obtained from a male donor in good health and CMV-seronegative. Sequenced: PBMCs.

The CDR3 loop reads CASSFAGTRSYEQYF. The CDR3 coding sequence is TGTGCCAGCAGCTTTGCCGGGACTAGGTCTTACGAGCAGTACTTC. The gene calls are TRBV7-8 and TRBJ2-7; 8 positions match TRBD2. CDR1 and CDR2 (germline): SGHVS, FQNEAQ. Germline trimming cut 3 bases from V and 4 bases from J; bases unmatched to any gene: 8. The CDR3 contains 15 residues.